A selection of T cell receptor beta chains follows, all from one sample in a study of blood T cell repertoires in COVID-19. The repertoire was sequenced with immunoSEQ multiplex PCR; TCRdb's copy has only in-frame clones and lacks some. This table has around 330,000 clones, about 92% appearing once. The sequenced sample was PBMCs or T cells enriched from blood (not recorded which). Source of these receptors: a man aged 55 to 70 who had recovered from COVID-19. CDR3s include the opening cysteine and the closing phenylalanine or tryptophan. Each record gives: CDR3 DNA, CDR3 protein, D gene, V gene, J gene, clone size. The D gene is left open where the match is weak. The size of a clone is reported for some rows only, either as once, few or many, or as a class for expanded clones.

TGTGCCAGCAGCCAAGATTTTCAGGGCCTCCCTTACTCTGGAAACACCATATATTTT	CASSQDFQGLPYSGNTIYF	-	TRBV3-1/TRBV3-2	TRBJ1-3	-
TGTGCCAGCAAAACCGGGACAGGGCCAGATACGCAGTATTTT	CASKTGTGPDTQYF	TRBD1	TRBV7-8	TRBJ2-3	-
TGTGCCAGCAGTCTAGAGGCAGCGAACTATGGCTACACCTTC	CASSLEAANYGYTF	-	TRBV7-9	TRBJ1-2	-
TGTGCCAGCAGCTTCTGGGGAGACTCACCCCTCCACTTT	CASSFWGDSPLHF	-	TRBV7-8	TRBJ1-6	-
TGTGCCAGCAGCTTATTCCGGGGCGGGGGTCAAGCAGATACGCAGTATTTT	CASSLFRGGGQADTQYF	TRBD2	TRBV7-2	TRBJ2-3	once
TGTGCCAGCAGCCCTAGCGGGAGGGCGTCCGAGCAGTACTTC	CASSPSGRASEQYF	TRBD2	TRBV11-2	TRBJ2-7	-
TGTGCCAGCAGCTTAGGCCCACAGGGGTTATACACTGAAGCTTTCTTT	CASSLGPQGLYTEAFF	TRBD1	TRBV7-8	TRBJ1-1	once
TGTGCCAGCAGCCGGGATGGGGATCCTGAAGGCTCCTACGAGCAGTACTTC	CASSRDGDPEGSYEQYF	-	TRBV21-1	TRBJ2-7	-
TGTGCCAGCAGCCCCAAGGGAGGGGGTATATACAATGAGCAGTTCTTC	CASSPKGGGIYNEQFF	-	TRBV9	TRBJ2-1	-
TGTGCCAGCAGCAGCCTACCGGGACTAGCGGGAGGCACAGATACGCAGTATTTT	CASSSLPGLAGGTDTQYF	TRBD2	TRBV7-9	TRBJ2-3	-
TGTGCCAGCAGTTCCTACGGGACAGGGGGCGTAAACATTCAGTACTTC	CASSSYGTGGVNIQYF	TRBD1	TRBV27	TRBJ2-4	-
TGCGCCAGCAGCTTCCAGGGCTTGACTGAAGCTTTCTTT	CASSFQGLTEAFF	-	TRBV5-1	TRBJ1-1	-
TGTGCCAGCAGTCAAACCAGGGGACACTTTAACACTGAAGCTTTCTTT	CASSQTRGHFNTEAFF	-	TRBV7-2	TRBJ1-1	-
TGTGCCAGTAGTATTTACAGGGGAGGTCAGCCCCAGCATTTT	CASSIYRGGQPQHF	TRBD1	TRBV19	TRBJ1-5	-
TGTGCCAGCAGCAAAAGAGCGGGAGGCTCTCCATTATTATACAATGAGCAGTTCTTC	CASSKRAGGSPLLYNEQFF	TRBD2	TRBV9	TRBJ2-1	few
TGTGCCAGCAGCCTACCGGGACAGGGACCCTACGAGCAGTACTTC	CASSLPGQGPYEQYF	TRBD1	TRBV11-3	TRBJ2-7	once
TGCGCCAGCAGCCCCCTCGGACTTACCCTCGGGAATGAAAAACTGTTTTTT	CASSPLGLTLGNEKLFF	-	TRBV4-1	TRBJ1-4	-
TGTGCCAGCAGTTTGATACACAGGGGGAACTATGGCTACACCTTC	CASSLIHRGNYGYTF	TRBD1	TRBV6-5	TRBJ1-2	-
TGTGCCAGCAGCTTCCAGGGCGTCGGTGCGGAGACCCAGTACTTC	CASSFQGVGAETQYF	-	TRBV7-9	TRBJ2-5	-
TGTGCCACCAGTGATTCCTACCACTCAAGACTAGCGGGGCCCTTCTCCTACAATGAGCAGTTCTTC	CATSDSYHSRLAGPFSYNEQFF	TRBD2	TRBV24-1	TRBJ2-1	-
TGTGCCAGCAGCAAAAAGGACAGGGAGTTGCATGAGCAGTTCTTC	CASSKKDRELHEQFF	TRBD1	TRBV4-2	TRBJ2-1	once
TGTGCCAGCAGCCACCCGACAACCCCAGATACGCAGTATTTT	CASSHPTTPDTQYF	-	TRBV3-1/TRBV3-2	TRBJ2-3	-
TGTGCCAGCAGTGATTTCGGACAGGGGAAAAACTCTGGAAACACCATATATTTT	CASSDFGQGKNSGNTIYF	TRBD1	TRBV6-1	TRBJ1-3	-
TGTGCCAGCAGCTGGGGGACAGGGAACTACGAGCAGTACTTC	CASSWGTGNYEQYF	TRBD1	TRBV11-2	TRBJ2-7	-
TGCGCCAGCAGCCAAGATTCCTCGGCCCTCCACTTT	CASSQDSSALHF	-	TRBV4-1	TRBJ1-6	-
TGTGCCAGCAGCCAGGGCAGGGTTTTGGCTCCTTGGAGTGAAAAACTGTTTTTT	CASSQGRVLAPWSEKLFF	-	TRBV3-1/TRBV3-2	TRBJ1-4	once
TGCGCCAGCAGCCAAGGTACTAGCGGGGGTCTCCAAGAGACCCAGTACTTC	CASSQGTSGGLQETQYF	TRBD2	TRBV4-3	TRBJ2-5	-
TGTGCCATCAGTGAGAGTGGAGGGAGCTCTGAAGCTTTCTTT	CAISESGGSSEAFF	-	TRBV10-3	TRBJ1-1	-
TGTGCCACCAGCCGAGGACAGGGGGTTTTCGAGCAGTACTTC	CATSRGQGVFEQYF	TRBD1	TRBV15	TRBJ2-7	once
TGTGCCAGCGCACAAGTAGGGGGCTTTAGCAATCAGCCCCAGCATTTT	CASAQVGGFSNQPQHF	TRBD1	TRBV18	TRBJ1-5	few
TGCGCCAGCAGCTTGTTTGGGACTAGCGGTTTAGATACGCAGTATTTT	CASSLFGTSGLDTQYF	TRBD2	TRBV5-1	TRBJ2-3	few
TGTGCCAGCTCCCTCCCCTCGACAGCGAACTCTAATTCACCCCTCCACTTT	CASSLPSTANSNSPLHF	-	TRBV28	TRBJ1-6	-
TGCGCCAGCCGGGCAGGGGAGAGCACTGAAGCTTTCTTT	CASRAGESTEAFF	-	TRBV4-1	TRBJ1-1	-
TGTGCCAGCAGCCCCGGACAGGACGAGCAGTACTTC	CASSPGQDEQYF	TRBD1	TRBV11-1	TRBJ2-7	-
TGTGCCAGCAGCCCGACAGGGCCCACTGAAGCTTTCTTT	CASSPTGPTEAFF	TRBD1	TRBV27	TRBJ1-1	-
TGTGCCAGCAGTTATCGAGGGGGCGCTAATGCTGAAGCTTTCTTT	CASSYRGGANAEAFF	TRBD1	TRBV7-6	TRBJ1-1	-
TGTGCCAGCTCACCAGTAAACACCGGGGAGCTGTTTTTT	CASSPVNTGELFF	-	TRBV18	TRBJ2-2	-
TGTGCCAGCAGTTACGGCAGGGGAAGCAATCAGCCCCAGCATTTT	CASSYGRGSNQPQHF	-	TRBV27	TRBJ1-5	-
TGTGCCAGCAGCTTAGAGTTAAGGGCTAGCGGGGGGGTGCCCAGAGAGACCCAGTACTTC	CASSLELRASGGVPRETQYF	TRBD2	TRBV11-2	TRBJ2-5	-
TGTGCCAGCAGGCGGGGGGGCGCGGGGGATACGCAGTATTTT	CASRRGGAGDTQYF	TRBD2	TRBV9	TRBJ2-3	once
TGTGCCTGGGGACAGGGGGCTTATAGCAATCAGCCCCAGCATTTT	CAWGQGAYSNQPQHF	TRBD1	TRBV30	TRBJ1-5	-
TGCAGTGCTAGTACAGGGTTGGTCGCTGAGCAGTTCTTC	CSASTGLVAEQFF	-	TRBV20-1	TRBJ2-1	-
TGTGCCTGGATGAAACAGGGTCCCGGGGAGCTGTTTTTT	CAWMKQGPGELFF	-	TRBV30	TRBJ2-2	-
TGCGCCAGCAGCTCCAGTGGACAGGGTGATGGCTACACCTTC	CASSSSGQGDGYTF	TRBD1	TRBV5-1	TRBJ1-2	-
TGTGCCAGCTCACCCCCATCGGCGGGGACTTGGTACCAAGAGACCCAGTACTTC	CASSPPSAGTWYQETQYF	-	TRBV18	TRBJ2-5	-
TGTGCCAGCAGTTTACAAGCCACTAGCGGGGGGGCCGACAATGAGCAGTTCTTC	CASSLQATSGGADNEQFF	TRBD2	TRBV27	TRBJ2-1	-
TGCGCCAGCAGCCCAATAACTACAGCGGGGGGTTCCACGCAGTATTTT	CASSPITTAGGSTQYF	TRBD2	TRBV4-3	TRBJ2-3	once
TGTGCCAGCAGGGGACAGGGTTCTGAAGCTTTCTTT	CASRGQGSEAFF	TRBD1	TRBV2	TRBJ1-1	few
TGCGCCAGCAGCCAAAAAACAGGGGGCACTGAAGCTTTCTTT	CASSQKTGGTEAFF	TRBD1	TRBV4-1	TRBJ1-1	-
TGCGCCAGCAGCTTGCTGGGGGGTTCCTACGAGCAGTACTTC	CASSLLGGSYEQYF	-	TRBV5-1	TRBJ2-7	once
TGTGCCAGCAATGAGGAGGGGGATACGCAGTATTTT	CASNEEGDTQYF	-	TRBV11-2	TRBJ2-3	-
TGTGCCAGCATTGCGCGGGAGTCTTACAATGAGCAGTTCTTC	CASIARESYNEQFF	TRBD2	TRBV6-5	TRBJ2-1	-